The TCR beta chain under discussion was sequenced for a study of CD4 T cells in relation to SARS-CoV-2 and coronaviruses. Study-wide background: PBMCs were cultured with antigen for nine to eleven days before TCR beta sequencing. Findings and caveats of the study: No donor gave both pre-pandemic and post-infection samples. This crossreactivity analysis covered spike protein alone, no other viral proteins.

V gave up 2 bases and J gave up 12 bases; unmatched junction bases: 25. From germline, CDR1 is MNHEY and CDR2 SVGEGT. This CDR3 has 20 amino acids. About this clone: Antigen: not known.

TCRdb keeps only in-frame clones here, not all; method: immunoSEQ multiplex PCR. The sample has tens of thousands of clones; 60% to 85% are singletons. This clonotype was obtained from an adult with COVID-19. The chain joins TRBV6-2 or TRBV6-3 to TRBJ2-1; 10 positions agree with TRBD2. Sequenced material: memory CD4+ T cells from PBMCs, cultured in vitro. CDR3 nucleotides: TGTGCCAGCAGTTACGCTCGGCGGACTAGCGGCCCTTCGGGGAGAATAGGGCAGTTCTTC. It specifies CASSYARRTSGPSGRIGQFF.